These 20 T cell receptor beta chains were all obtained from the same sample, sequenced in a study of OX40 agonist ivuxolimab in advanced cancers. Generated by immunoSEQ multiplex PCR, the TCRdb table keeps only in-frame clones and is missing some. The sample lists approximately 26,000 clones; less than 90% were seen once. The sequencing used CD4+ or CD8+ T cells sorted from blood, collected in a trial of the OX40 agonist ivuxolimab. These receptor sequences come from an adult with an advanced solid tumor such as melanoma, head and neck, liver or kidney cancer.

V is TRBV11-1 and J is TRBJ2-5, with D possibly being TRBD1 (7 bases). The CDR3 length is 12 residues. Germline CDR1 and CDR2: SGHAT and FQDESV (reference sequence). Trimming removed 5 bases from V and 7 bases from J, with 11 bases in between. The CDR3, as DNA: TGTGCCAGCAGCCCCCAGGGGGGGACCCAGTACTTC. As protein: CASSPQGGTQYF.

A word on this clone: A read error may produce the germline difference seen at one junction end. The chain employs TRBV28 and TRBJ2-1; the D is unclear. Germline assignment: CDR1 MDHEN and CDR2 SYDVKM. The CDR3 is made up of 11 amino acids. CDR3: CASSRDKEQFF. Written as DNA, the CDR3 is TGTGCCAGCAGCCGTGACAAAGAGCAGTTCTTC.

The chain links TRBV7-8 to TRBJ1-2; a weak D match, TRBD1 (6 bases). There are 18 residues in the CDR3. Trimming stripped 3 bases from V and 0 bases from J, with 20 bases between. Germline CDR1 and CDR2: SGHVS and FQNEAQ. CDR3 sequence reads: CASSFAGTLRVANYGYTF. CDR3 in DNA: TGTGCCAGCAGCTTTGCTGGGACATTAAGGGTAGCTAACTATGGCTACACCTTC.

This clone has a single count. V usage is TRBV6-5 and J usage is TRBJ2-1; no clear D. V lost 2 bases, J lost 7 bases, and 9 bases lay in between. CDR3 length: 13 residues. Germline values: CDR1 MNHEY, CDR2 SVGAGI. In nucleotides, the CDR3 is TGTGCCAGCAGTTACCGGGCGGAGAATGAGCAGTTCTTC. Its translation: CASSYRAENEQFF.

This clone was seen only once. The chain employs TRBV28 and TRBJ2-5; D is perhaps TRBD2 (5 bases). Trimming stripped 1 base from V and 0 bases from J, with 6 bases between. The CDR3 sequence is 14 residues long. Germline V lookup: CDR1 MDHEN, CDR2 SYDVKM. This chain's CDR3 is CASSLYGNQETQYF. The DNA for the CDR3 is TGTGCCAGCAGTTTATACGGGAACCAAGAGACCCAGTACTTC.

J is TRBJ2-3 and V is TRBV18, with D possibly being TRBD1 (6 bases). Germline CDR1 is KGHSH and CDR2 is LQKENI. The CDR3 consists of 17 residues. With 6 bases removed from V and 0 bases from J, the gap between germline ends came to 19 bases. The CDR3 DNA follows: TGTGCCAGCTCCCTCCGACCAAGCAGGGGCAGCACAGATACGCAGTATTTT. Residues: CASSLRPSRGSTDTQYF.

The rearrangement joins TRBV5-1 to TRBJ2-7; 10 bases map to TRBD2. Germline V gene data show CDR1 as SGHRS and CDR2 as YFSETQ. V lost 0 bases to trimming and J lost 3 bases; unmatched junction nucleotides: 9. The length of the CDR3 is 17 residues. CDR3 loop: CASSLAGASGSLYEQYF. The CDR3 coding sequence is TGCGCCAGCAGCTTGGCCGGAGCTAGCGGGAGTCTCTACGAGCAGTACTTC.

CDR3: CASSLTGAVTDTQYF. DNA for the CDR3: TGTGCCAGCAGCTTGACCGGGGCCGTAACCGATACGCAGTATTTT. The V call is TRBV7-2, the J call TRBJ2-3; D tentatively reads TRBD1 or TRBD2 (5 bases each). Trimming pared 3 bases from V and 6 bases from J, leaving 16 bases between. The CDR3 is made up of 15 amino acids. Germline V CDR1 and CDR2: SGHTA, FQGNSA.

The chain has TRBV27 and TRBJ1-4; no clear D gene. Germline CDR1 and CDR2: MNHEY and SMNVEV (reference sequence). V was cut by 2 bases and J by 3 bases, with 10 bases left in between. The CDR3 runs to 15 residues. CDR3 coding DNA: TGTGCCAGCAGTTTAAGTGGGGTACCTAATGAAAAACTGTTTTTT. Its protein product is CASSLSGVPNEKLFF.

The chain recombines TRBV13 with TRBJ2-7, with D possibly TRBD1 on 6 matching bases. Between the trimmed V and J ends, which lost 0 bases and 5 bases, there was a span of 8 bases. This CDR3 region has 13 residues. Germline lookup yields CDR1 PRHDT and CDR2 FYEKMQ (reference sequence). The CDR3 DNA reads TGTGCCAGCAGCTTAGGGCAGGGGAACGAGCAGTACTTC. As protein: CASSLGQGNEQYF.

The rearrangement joins TRBV4-2 to TRBJ2-7, with 9 bases lining up with TRBD2. The CDR3 has 16 residues. Germline trimming cut 2 bases from V and 4 bases from J; bases unmatched to any gene: 9. From germline, CDR1 is LGHNA and CDR2 YNFKEQ. The CDR3 reads CASSQSLGLAVYEQYF. CDR3 DNA: TGTGCCAGCAGCCAATCCCTGGGACTAGCTGTATACGAGCAGTACTTC.

A few counts support this clone. The CDR3 here is CSVDTSGRPDTQYF. CDR3 DNA sequence: TGCAGCGTTGATACTAGCGGGAGACCAGATACGCAGTATTTT. V usage is TRBV29-1 and J usage is TRBJ2-3; 11 nucleotides match TRBD2. The CDR3 loop spans 14 amino acids. J lost 4 bases, V lost 3 bases, and 3 bases had no gene match. Germline V gene sequence: CDR1 SQVTM, CDR2 ANQGSEA.

CDR3 in DNA: TGCGCCAGCAGCCAAGATAGCAGGGGTTTTACTGGAAACACCATATATTTT. It translates to CASSQDSRGFTGNTIYF. The chain recombines TRBV4-1 with TRBJ1-3, with a possible D match to TRBD1 (6 bases). Germline V gene data show CDR1 as MGHRA and CDR2 as YSYEKL. Trimming removed 0 bases at V and 2 bases at J, with 14 bases between. The CDR3 contains 17 residues.

In this sample, this clone is medium-sized. V and J are TRBV19 and TRBJ1-5, with 7 bases fitting TRBD1. From germline, CDR1 is LNHDA and CDR2 SQIVND (reference sequence). The CDR3 sequence is 14 residues long. Trimming took 4 bases from V and 4 from J; bases not matched to a gene: 4. In DNA, the CDR3 is TGTGCCAGTAGTACGTACAGGGGAAATCAGCCCCAGCATTTT. Translated, it gives CASSTYRGNQPQHF.

This clone came up a few times. The chain couples TRBV29-1 to TRBJ1-1; D is unclear. The CDR3 sequence is 13 residues long. Germline lookup yields CDR1 SQVTM and CDR2 ANQGSEA. V lost 4 bases and J lost 4, with 13 bases in between. CDR3 amino acids: CSVVGSRSTEAFF. In nucleotides, the CDR3 is TGCAGCGTTGTAGGCAGTAGGAGCACTGAAGCTTTCTTT.

This chain uses TRBV19 with TRBJ1-2; D may be TRBD1 (5 bases). The germline gives CDR1 LNHDA, CDR2 SQIVND (reference sequence). CDR3 size: 13 residues. The V gene lost 5 bases and the J gene lost 4 bases, with 11 bases spanning the gap. The DNA for the CDR3 is TGTGCCAGTAGTTCTCCGGGGGGCTATGGCTACACCTTC. Translating it yields CASSSPGGYGYTF.

The chain employs TRBV7-8 and TRBJ1-1, with D unclear. Germline CDR1 reads SGHVS; CDR2 reads FQNEAQ. V was shortened by 5 bases and J by 0 bases, with 10 bases between the two germline ends. The CDR3 totals 14 residues. CDR3 coding DNA: TGTGCCAGCAGCCCGGGAAGCATGAACACTGAAGCTTTCTTT. It encodes CASSPGSMNTEAFF.

V is TRBV19 and J is TRBJ2-3; the D is unclear. Germline V gene data show CDR1 as LNHDA and CDR2 as SQIVND (reference sequence). The CDR3 runs to 12 residues. Trimming pared 10 bases from V and 7 bases from J, leaving 15 bases between. The CDR3: CATPELYHTQYF. CDR3 in DNA: TGTGCCACCCCGGAGTTATATCATACGCAGTATTTT.

The chain carries TRBV7-2 and TRBJ1-2; 9 bases are shared with TRBD1. Germline-derived CDR1 and CDR2 are SGHTA and FQGNSA. The CDR3 totals 17 residues. V lost 6 bases, J lost 3 bases, and 14 bases stayed unmatched. The CDR3 spells CASSPDRGPPWYYGYTF. CDR3 sequence (DNA): TGTGCCAGCAGTCCGGACAGGGGCCCTCCTTGGTACTATGGCTACACCTTC.

Comments on this clone: The junction differs from germline at one of its ends, possibly a read error. The J gene is TRBJ2-3, the V gene TRBV29-1; D may be TRBD1 (8 bases). Germline lookup yields CDR1 SQVTM and CDR2 ANQGSEA. The CDR3 extends over 13 amino acids. DNA of the CDR3: TGCAGCGCTGAATTCGGGGGGACAGGTACGCAGTATTTT. This translates into CSAEFGGTGTQYF.